These 14 T cell receptor beta chains originate from one sample sequenced in a study of control samples from healthy donors and cancer patients. The protocol was immunoSEQ multiplex PCR, while the TCRdb copy is restricted to in-frame clones and leaves out a portion. The table lists some 120,000 clones, approximately 90% of them singletons. The sample consisted of blood. These receptors were obtained from a man between 18 and 35 years old in good health.

The sample holds a few counts of this clone. V usage is TRBV5-1 and J usage is TRBJ2-5; D gene unclear. The V end was cut by 1 base, the J end by 1 base, with 2 bases between. The CDR3 runs to 12 residues. Germline CDR1 reads SGHRS; CDR2 reads YFSETQ. This CDR3 is CASSLTQETQYF. CDR3 DNA: TGCGCCAGCAGCTTGACCCAAGAGACCCAGTACTTC. The complete variable domain, with remaining parts taken from reference TRBV5-1 and TRBJ2-5, reads KAGVTQTPRYLIKTRGQQVTLSCSPISGHRSVSWYQQTPGQGLQFLFEYFSETQRNKGNFPGRFSGRQFSNSRSEMNVSTLELGDSALYLCASSLTQETQYFGPGTRLLVL.

This rearrangement joins TRBV28 to TRBJ1-5; D gene uncertain. CDR3 size: 15 residues. Germline assignment: CDR1 MDHEN and CDR2 SYDVKM. Between the trimmed V and J ends, which lost 3 bases and 6 bases, there was a span of 15 bases. The CDR3 DNA reads as TGTGCCAGCAGTTTCGGGCAGGCGGCGGCTCAGCCCCAGCATTTT. It is translated as CASSFGQAAAQPQHF.

This clone occurred a few times. The chain is built from TRBV9 and TRBJ2-7; 8 bases are a match to TRBD1. There are 15 residues in the CDR3. Germline V lookup: CDR1 SGDLS, CDR2 YYNGEE. J lost 0 bases, V lost 6 bases, and 8 bases had no gene match. CDR3 sequence reads: CASNRQGTSSYEQYF. The CDR3 nucleotides read TGTGCCAGCAACAGACAGGGGACGTCCTCCTACGAGCAGTACTTC.

The chain has TRBV2 and TRBJ1-1, with a tentative D call TRBD1 (5 bases). Trimming shortened V by 3 bases and J by 4 bases, and 21 bases separated the two germline ends. The CDR3 has 17 amino acids. In germline, CDR1 is SNHLY, CDR2 FYNNEI. CDR3 coding DNA: TGTGCCAGCAGTGACACATCCGGGACCCCAAGGGGCACTGAAGCTTTCTTT. Translating it yields CASSDTSGTPRGTEAFF.

Only a few counts were recorded for this clone. This chain joins TRBV6-2 or TRBV6-3 and TRBJ2-3; unclear D gene. The germline V gene has CDR1 MNHEY and CDR2 SVGEGT. The length of the CDR3 is 12 residues. The V end lost 6 bases, the J end lost 0 bases, and 4 bases lay between the germline ends. The CDR3 protein is CASSQSTDTQYF. The CDR3 bases are TGTGCCAGCAGCCAAAGCACAGATACGCAGTATTTT.

This chain connects TRBV2 to TRBJ1-2, with TRBD1 matching over 10 bases. Germline CDR1 is SNHLY and CDR2 is FYNNEI. CDR3 size: 15 residues. With 6 bases clipped from V and 5 bases from J, the junction kept 9 bases outside the gene matches. CDR3 nucleotide sequence: TGTGCCAGCAGCGCCCGTCGGACAGGGGGATATGGCTACACCTTC. This gives the protein CASSARRTGGYGYTF.

This chain joins TRBV5-4 and TRBJ2-7; the D gene is possibly TRBD2 (5 bases). CDR3 size: 13 residues. The V gene's germline CDR1 is SGHNT and CDR2 YYREEE (reference sequence). V was trimmed by 4 bases and J by 3 bases, leaving 11 bases between them. CDR3 sequence (DNA): TGTGCCAGCAGCGGCTGGGGAGACTACGAGCAGTACTTC. Translated, it gives CASSGWGDYEQYF.

The chain couples TRBV5-1 to TRBJ2-5; 14 bases are a match to TRBD2. Germline values: CDR1 SGHRS, CDR2 YFSETQ. V trimming: 3 bases; J trimming: 7 bases; junction bases outside the gene matches: 2. The CDR3 has 14 amino acids. Here the CDR3 DNA reads TGCGCCAGCAGCTCCGGGACTAGCGGGGGGACCCAGTACTTC. Its translation: CASSSGTSGGTQYF.

The CDR3 DNA sequence: TGTGCCAGCAGCCGACCTAGCGGGGAGCAGTTCTTC. This translates into CASSRPSGEQFF. This chain links TRBV11-3 with TRBJ2-1; 8 bases line up with TRBD2. This CDR3 contains 12 residues. With V trimmed by 5 bases and J by 10 bases, 4 bases remained unmatched. Germline V CDR1 and CDR2: SGHNT, YENEEA.

The V call is TRBV6-5, the J call TRBJ1-1; D remains unclear. V was shortened by 10 bases and J by 0 bases, with 15 bases between the two germline ends. CDR3 length: 14 residues. The germline gives CDR1 MNHEY, CDR2 SVGAGI. The CDR3 bases are TGTGCCACCACAAGAGAGGGATTGAACACTGAAGCTTTCTTT. Its protein product is CATTREGLNTEAFF.

The chain recombines TRBV3-1 (or the pseudogene TRBV3-2) with TRBJ1-3, with 7 bases lining up with TRBD1. CDR1 and CDR2 from the germline V gene are LGHDT and YNNKEL (reference sequence). The CDR3 length is 16 residues. Germline trimming cut 4 bases from V and 0 bases from J; bases unmatched to any gene: 6. The CDR3: CASSPGQDNSGNTIYF. CDR3 DNA sequence: TGTGCCAGCAGCCCCGGACAGGACAACTCTGGAAACACCATATATTTT.

This chain uses TRBV5-5 with TRBJ2-1, with 10 bases matching TRBD2. Germline V gene lookup returns CDR1 SGHKS and CDR2 YYEKEE (reference sequence). There are 16 residues in the CDR3. V trimming: 4 bases; J trimming: 8 bases; junction bases outside the gene matches: 12. Written as DNA, the CDR3 is TGTGCCAGCAGCCCCTATAGGAGCGGGGGGGCCCATGAGCAGTTCTTC. It yields the protein CASSPYRSGGAHEQFF.

V is TRBV5-1 and J is TRBJ1-3; 7 bases line up with TRBD1. This CDR3 region has 15 residues. Germline CDR1 reads SGHRS; CDR2 reads YFSETQ. With V trimmed by 4 bases and J by 0 bases, 4 bases remained unmatched. The CDR3 region has the DNA TGCGCCAGCAGCCCGGGACAGCGCTCTGGAAACACCATATATTTT. It specifies CASSPGQRSGNTIYF.

The CDR3 DNA follows: TGTGCCAGCAGCACAGGGCTTGGAAACACCATATATTTT. The encoded protein is CASSTGLGNTIYF. This rearrangement joins TRBV2 to TRBJ1-3; the D gene is possibly TRBD1 (6 bases). Trimming removed 6 bases at V and 3 bases at J, with 9 bases between. The CDR3 loop spans 13 amino acids. Germline V lookup: CDR1 SNHLY, CDR2 FYNNEI.